The 13 T cell receptor beta chains given below trace back to one sample, sequenced in a study of T cell responses to AZD1222 COVID-19 vaccine. Sequencing was performed with immunoSEQ multiplex PCR; in TCRdb, only in-frame clones are kept and a portion is missing. The sample includes 95,000 to 150,000 clones, about 90% of them seen just once. The specimen comprised peripheral blood, sampled on day 0 of AZD1222 vaccination. The receptors were sampled from an adult in good health.

The rearrangement joins TRBV5-6 to TRBJ2-5, with TRBD2 as a possible D gene (7 bases). CDR3 length: 14 amino acids. The V and J ends lost 4 bases and 5 bases respectively, with 15 bases between them. The germline V gene has CDR1 SGHDT and CDR2 YYEEEE. The CDR3 region is CASSLPGGVETQYF. CDR3 nucleotides: TGTGCCAGCAGCCTCCCGGGGGGCGTGGAGACCCAGTACTTC.

The genes are TRBV6-1 and TRBJ1-3; D is ambiguous. Germline values: CDR1 MNHNS, CDR2 SASEGT. Deletions cut 4 bases from V and 0 bases from J, with 13 bases between. This CDR3 spans 16 amino acids. The CDR3 nucleotides read TGTGCCAGCAGTGGTCAAACCTCTTCCTCTGGAAACACCATATATTTT. Translated, it gives CASSGQTSSSGNTIYF.

This clone appeared once. The V gene is TRBV5-1, the J gene TRBJ1-2; no clear D gene. V was trimmed by 1 base and J by 5 bases, leaving 9 bases between them. The CDR3 loop spans 13 amino acids. Germline V gene lookup returns CDR1 SGHRS and CDR2 YFSETQ. The CDR3 DNA sequence: TGCGCCAGCAGCTTGAGTTCACTGTATGGCTACACCTTC. Encoded protein: CASSLSSLYGYTF.

Remarks on this clone: The junction does not match germline at one end; this may be a read error. The V gene is TRBV5-1, the J gene TRBJ2-3; 7 bases fit TRBD1. Germline V lookup: CDR1 SGHRS, CDR2 YFSETQ. This CDR3 region has 12 residues. In DNA form, the CDR3 reads TGCGCCAGCAGCTTGTTAGGGGGCGCCTTTTCTTTT. It translates to CASSLLGGAFSF.

The chain links TRBV18 to TRBJ1-2, with unresolved D. The CDR3 is 12 residues long. The V and J ends lost 6 bases and 7 bases respectively, with 12 bases between them. The V gene's germline CDR1 is KGHSH and CDR2 LQKENI. The CDR3 DNA sequence: TGTGCCAGCTCGCCCACCTCTGGTGGCTACACCTTC. This codes for CASSPTSGGYTF.

V gene TRBV7-6 combines with J gene TRBJ1-3; 9 bases map to TRBD1. V shed 3 bases, J shed 0 bases, and the junction held 3 bases outside the gene matches. The germline CDR1 and CDR2 sequences are SGHVS and FNYEAQ. The CDR3 contains 16 residues. The DNA of the CDR3 is TGTGCCAGCAGCTTGGGACAGGGCTACTCTGGAAACACCATATATTTT. Translated, it gives CASSLGQGYSGNTIYF.

V and J are TRBV7-2 and TRBJ2-7, with a weak D call TRBD1 (5 bases). The CDR3 is 14 residues long. The germline V and J ends were trimmed by 4 bases and 5 bases, with 15 bases remaining between them. CDR1 and CDR2 (germline): SGHTA, FQGNSA. For the CDR3, the DNA is TGTGCCAGCAGCTCCCGGGCAGGGATCAACGAGCAGTACTTC. It yields the protein CASSSRAGINEQYF. The entire variable domain, with the rest obtained from reference TRBV7-2 and TRBJ2-7, is as follows: GAGVSQSPSNKVTEKGKDVELRCDPISGHTALYWYRQSLGQGLEFLIYFQGNSAPDKSGLPSDRFSAERTGGSVSTLTIQRTQQEDSAVYLCASSSRAGINEQYFGPGTRLTVT.

V is TRBV5-4 and J is TRBJ2-5; D is uncertain. Germline CDR1 reads SGHNT; CDR2 reads YYREEE (reference sequence). This CDR3 region has 13 residues. With 2 bases removed from V and 5 bases from J, the gap between germline ends came to 10 bases. The CDR3 sequence: CASSFDAGETQYF. CDR3 in DNA: TGTGCCAGCAGCTTTGACGCCGGGGAGACCCAGTACTTC.

The rearrangement uses TRBV6-5 and TRBJ2-5; D may match TRBD1 or TRBD2 (8 bases each). The CDR3 consists of 15 residues. With 4 bases removed from V and 1 base from J, the gap between germline ends came to 13 bases. The V gene's germline CDR1 is MNHEY and CDR2 SVGAGI. CDR3 sequence (DNA): TGTGCCAGCAGTTCGGGAGGGACAGGCCAAGAGACCCAGTACTTC. Amino acid sequence: CASSSGGTGQETQYF.

The chain is built from TRBV6-6 and TRBJ1-6, with no clear D. CDR3 size: 15 residues. The V end was cut by 5 bases, the J end by 13 bases, with 21 bases between. The V gene's germline CDR1 is MNHNY and CDR2 SVGAGI (reference sequence). The CDR3 bases are TGTGCCAGCAGTGGACTGGATCTGGGAATTTTGCCCCTCCACTTT. This gives the protein CASSGLDLGILPLHF.

Turning to this clone: Other DNA sequences in the sample encode the same CDR3. This rearrangement joins TRBV7-8 to TRBJ1-6; TRBD1 agrees at 9 bases. V lost 3 bases, J lost 7 bases, and 1 base stayed unmatched. The CDR3 covers 14 residues. In germline, CDR1 is SGHVS, CDR2 FQNEAQ. The CDR3 protein is CASSLDRGNSPLHF. CDR3 sequence (DNA): TGTGCCAGCAGCTTGGACAGGGGCAATTCACCCCTCCACTTT.

Here the CDR3 DNA reads TGTGCCAGCAGCCGGGGCCTTGGAAACACCATATATTTT. Translating it yields CASSRGLGNTIYF. The V call is TRBV3-1 (or the pseudogene TRBV3-2), the J call TRBJ1-3; maybe TRBD1 (5 bases). The CDR3 runs 13 residues. With 4 bases removed from V and 3 bases from J, the gap between germline ends came to 7 bases. The V gene's germline CDR1 is LGHDT and CDR2 YNNKEL (reference sequence).

The V gene is TRBV5-1, the J gene TRBJ2-3, with TRBD1 as a possible D gene (6 bases). The CDR3 totals 18 residues. Per the germline V gene, CDR1 is SGHRS and CDR2 is YFSETQ. V lost 0 bases to trimming and J lost 3 bases, with 20 bases between them. CDR3 in DNA: TGCGCCAGCAGCTTGGCGAGGGACCGGACAGAATTAACAGATACGCAGTATTTT. It specifies CASSLARDRTELTDTQYF.